This T cell receptor (beta chain) was identified in a study of vaccination effects on CD4 cells after COVID-19 (dated by TCRdb to between 2020 and 2023). For the wider study: Participants received two doses of either the BNT162b2 or the mRNA-1273 mRNA SARS-CoV-2 vaccine. SARS-CoV-2 spike-specific CD4+ TCR repertoires were compared before and after mRNA vaccination in COVID-19 convalescent patients and in infection-naive vaccine recipients. Altogether, around eleven COVID-19 convalescent patients and several SARS-CoV-2-naive healthy vaccine recipients made up the full study. Cultures from other donors in the study were sequenced with the Oncomine TCR Beta short-read assay on an Illumina iSeq 100.

Broad study findings and their caveats: Limitations of the study were the small number of convalescent patients and the absence of early post-infection timepoints. In healthy vaccine recipients, vaccine-induced clones were almost all SARS-CoV-2 mono-reactive, with only 1 of 255 cross-reactive with common cold coronaviruses. At late post-vaccination timepoints, both infection-induced and vaccine-induced clones showed marked clonal contraction, consistent with waning T cell responses.

The library was prepared using the immunoSEQ multiplex PCR assay. DNA from the cultured, isolated CD4+ T cells was subjected to TCR beta CDR3 sequencing. Per the authors' processing: Non-productive TCR sequences were removed and reads were trimmed to the CDR3 region, keeping CDR3s of at least 7 amino acids. The MANAFEST web app was used to identify antigen-specific clonotypes by comparing expansion in peptide wells with expansion in reference cultures. To be called positive, a clone needed expansion at FDR<0.05 compared with the reference and with all other wells, an odds ratio greater than 5, and a frequency greater than 0.1% in two replicate wells. A clonotype was called cross-reactive if it was significantly expanded both in SARS-CoV-2 spike wells and in at least one common cold coronavirus spike condition. Levenshtein distance calculated with the stringdist R package was used to assess CDR3 similarity, and unrooted trees were constructed with ape in R 3.6.1. This immuneACCESS table, as held by TCRdb, lists in-frame sequences with V and J called but not all clones. Of the missing ones, under half trace to an unresolved V gene in checked studies; the others have no known cause. V and J calls and clone size are those listed in that table; D and trimming were worked out from the DNA. This sample holds under 30,000 clones; roughly 70% were observed only once. Of the sample, roughly 22% is held by the ten largest clones.

With regard to this clone: The antigen it recognizes is unknown. Base qualities are not provided; no much larger clone lies one nucleotide away.

CDR1 and CDR2 are drawn from the germline V gene: SGHDN, FVKESK. The V and J ends are trimmed by 7 bases and 6 bases, leaving 15 bases between them. The CDR3 goes from the cysteine to the phenylalanine over 13 residues. Just the 39-base CDR3 DNA is kept, in frame starting at base 1. In the ViraFEST assay, PBMC were stimulated with viral peptide pools, and antigen-specific CD4+ T cell clonotypes were then identified by expansion using TCR sequencing. After 10 to 11 days of culture, CD4+ T cells were isolated with the EasySep CD4+ T cell isolation kit. None of the healthy vaccine recipients had a prior SARS-CoV-2 infection, which was confirmed by nucleocapsid antibody tests that came back negative both before and after vaccination. Each well held more than 1.5 million PBMC cultured in IMDM containing 5% human AB serum, 9.5 to 10 IU/ml IL-2 and gentamicin, along with roughly 10 ug/ml peptides. Half of the culture medium was replaced with fresh IL-2-containing medium on days 3 and 7. Unless noted otherwise, every peptide stimulation condition was cultured in triplicate wells. Using Ficoll-Paque Plus gradient centrifugation, PBMC were separated from whole blood and then either used fresh or cryopreserved at -140C. The spike proteins of SARS-CoV-2 and of the common cold coronaviruses HCoV-NL63, HCoV-OC43 and HCoV-229E were spanned by overlapping peptide pools. Genomic DNA was extracted from cultured CD4+ T cells with the QIAamp micro DNA kit.

This sequence uses TRBV14 and TRBJ1-1; TRBD1 is a possible D gene, resting on 6 matching bases. Sequenced here: CD4+ T cells from PBMCs cultured with HCoV-NL63 spike peptides, sampled before COVID-19 vaccination. Sample cell subset or site, as interpreted from the label and publication: HCoV-NL63 spike overlapping peptide pool stimulation. This receptor was identified in a human donor who received a COVID-19 vaccine. CDR3 sequence: CASIKHGGAEAFF. In nucleotide form, the sequence is TGTGCCAGCATTAAACACGGGGGCGCTGAAGCTTTCTTT.